Sequencing of this T cell receptor (beta chain) was carried out in a study of Ad26.COV2.S vaccination and SARS-CoV-2 variants. This clone was seen only once. Treatment given: 15 to 20 received Ad26.COV2.S at low or high dose, single or two shots; roughly five received placebo; per-sample allocation not given. The study sampled participants on day 63 after the first vaccine or placebo injection. Trimming took 1 base from V and 1 from J, leaving 17 bases between them. This CDR3 spans 18 amino acids. CDR1 LNHDA and CDR2 SQIVND come from the germline V gene (reference sequence). Using immunoSEQ multiplex PCR, the repertoire was profiled, and TCRdb retains in-frame clones only, with some absent. The sample includes a few hundred thousand clones, 90% of them seen just once.

The origin of this receptor is a person between 18 and 65 years old who received the Ad26.COV2.S COVID-19 vaccine or a placebo. The sample was peripheral blood, taken in a trial of Ad26.COV2.S vaccine versus placebo. The chain joins TRBV19 to TRBJ1-3; a possible D gene is TRBD1 (6 bases). In nucleotides, the CDR3 is TGTGCCAGTAGTATAGTCTTCTACAGGGTATCGTCTGGAAACACCATATATTTT. This translates into CASSIVFYRVSSGNTIYF.